This T cell receptor (beta chain) came from a study of response to subunit inactivated influenza vaccine. J was trimmed by 3 bases and V by 2 bases; bases with no gene match: 4. Germline lookup yields CDR1 MNHEY and CDR2 SVGAGI. The length of the CDR3 is 16 residues. This clonotype has just a few counts. Its antigen remains unknown. Study-level points and caveats: The authors proposed limited new T cell recruitment per seasonal influenza vaccination.

TCRdb reprocessed the RT-PCR reads with MiXCR, giving one entry per CDR3 protein. The table has hundreds of thousands of distinct CDR3 sequences, approximately 14% seen once. The specimen was PBMCs from blood, collected 14 days before vaccination. The source of this sequence is a man aged 45-65 years who received an inactivated influenza vaccine. The rearrangement joins TRBV6-5 to TRBJ2-7; 13 bases fit TRBD2. CDR3 sequence reads: CASSYGLAGVFYEQYF. Written as DNA, the CDR3 is TGTGCCAGCAGTTACGGACTAGCGGGAGTATTCTACGAGCAGTACTTC.